Shown below are 7 T cell receptor beta chains from a single sample sequenced in a study of blood T cell repertoires in COVID-19. TCRdb's copy holds only in-frame clones and misses some; the assay was immunoSEQ multiplex PCR. The table lists 200,000 to 300,000 clones, over 75% of them singletons. Specimen: peripheral blood. These receptor sequences come from a man aged 50-59 years with COVID-19, enrolled during active disease.

The chain has TRBV5-1 and TRBJ2-3; D not resolved. The CDR3 length is 11 residues. Germline assignment: CDR1 SGHRS and CDR2 YFSETQ. With 2 bases removed from V and 6 bases from J, the gap between germline ends came to 4 bases. CDR3 sequence reads: CASSFMDTQYF. Written as DNA, the CDR3 is TGCGCCAGCAGCTTTATGGATACGCAGTATTTT.

This rearrangement joins TRBV21-1 to TRBJ2-3; the DNA was not compared with TRBD1, the D call given in the table. TRBV21-1 is a known pseudogene. CDR3 length: 15 amino acids. CDR3 loop: CASSTPDRGRDTQYF. CDR3 coding DNA: TGTGCCAGCAGCACACCGGACAGGGGAAGAGATACGCAGTATTTT.

The chain joins TRBV18 to TRBJ2-7, with 8 nucleotides matching TRBD2. The CDR3 totals 14 residues. Germline-derived CDR1 and CDR2 are KGHSH and LQKENI. The trim removed 0 bases at V and 6 bases at J, leaving 4 bases unmatched. The CDR3, as DNA: TGTGCCAGCTCACCACCCGGACTAGCTTTCGAGCAGTACTTC. Its translation is CASSPPGLAFEQYF.

The chain recombines TRBV7-2 with TRBJ2-3; the match to TRBD2 covers 9 bases. The CDR3 covers 17 residues. The ends lost 1 base at V and 3 bases at J; junction bases unmatched: 8. Looked up from germline, CDR1 is SGHTA and CDR2 is FQGNSA. Here the CDR3 reads CASSLVGGGARTDTQYF. For the CDR3, the DNA is TGTGCCAGCAGCTTAGTGGGCGGGGGGGCCCGTACAGATACGCAGTATTTT.

CDR3 in DNA: TGTGCCAGCAGCCTCGGACAGGTCCTCTCTGGAAACACCATATATTTT. Translating it yields CASSLGQVLSGNTIYF. The chain uses TRBV7-8 and TRBJ1-3; TRBD1 matches at 7 bases. There are 16 residues in the CDR3. Germline values: CDR1 SGHVS, CDR2 FQNEAQ. V lost 5 bases and J lost 0; bases outside the gene matches: 7.

The V call is TRBV21-1, the J call TRBJ1-5; the table's D call, TRBD1, was not checked against the DNA. TRBV21-1 has pseudogene status. The CDR3 has 20 residues. CDR3 in DNA: TGTGCCAGCAGCAAATTCTTTCCGGGACAGGGGGCGTATAGCAATCAGCCCCAGCATTTT. It codes for CASSKFFPGQGAYSNQPQHF.

The rearrangement links TRBV24-1 to TRBJ2-3; 8 nucleotides agree with TRBD1. This CDR3 contains 14 residues. With V trimmed by 9 bases and J by 5 bases, 9 bases remained unmatched. Per germline, CDR1 KGHDR and CDR2 SFDVKD. As DNA, the CDR3 is TGTGCCACCTCAGACAGGGGCAGTCAAGATACGCAGTATTTT. Translation: CATSDRGSQDTQYF.